What follows describes a single T cell receptor (beta chain). Its specificity is not known. Primers: 60 Vbeta forward and 13 Jbeta reverse. Measured with immunoSEQ multiplex PCR; TCRdb has only the in-frame clones, and not every one. The table records some 120,000 clones, 77% of them present only once. When sampled, the donors appeared nominally healthy, though they likely had unrecorded immune exposures. The source of the sample is a study of cytomegalovirus exposure and HLA in healthy donors. Study-level results: Most of the TCR beta V segments (in an earlier analysis) were productive either about 90% or about 30% of the time. Among CMV-associated TCR beta chains, most appeared HLA-restricted in a later analysis. A likely sequencing artifact accounted for one observed cluster of highly shared sequence variants.

The length of the CDR3 is 13 residues. Germline V gene lookup returns CDR1 MNHNS and CDR2 SASEGT. Losses at the gene ends were 6 bases for V and 3 bases for J; bases not matched to a gene: 3. The TCR comes from a young man in good health and CMV-seropositive. Sequenced material: PBMCs. The V call is TRBV6-1, the J call TRBJ1-1; 8 nucleotides line up with TRBD1. CDR3 amino acids: CASRETGDTEAFF. The DNA of the CDR3 is TGTGCCAGCAGGGAGACAGGGGACACTGAAGCTTTCTTT.